The 2 T cell receptor beta chains given below trace back to one sample, sequenced in a study of blood T cell repertoires in COVID-19. Profiled with immunoSEQ multiplex PCR; TCRdb holds only in-frame clones, not every one. The table includes 200,000 to 250,000 clones, 65% to 90% detected once. The sample comprised PBMCs or T cells enriched from blood (not recorded which). All receptors derive from a woman aged 25 to 45 who had been exposed to COVID-19.

The rearrangement joins TRBV24-1 to TRBJ2-2; D perhaps matches TRBD2 (6 bases). Germline V gene sequence: CDR1 KGHDR, CDR2 SFDVKD. There are 15 residues in the CDR3. V dropped 6 bases and J dropped 2 bases, with 12 bases sitting between them. The CDR3 DNA sequence: TGTGCCACCAGTAGGGTCGGGGGAAACACCGGGGAGCTGTTTTTT. Translated: CATSRVGGNTGELFF.

Worth noting for this clone: Other DNA sequences in this sample translate to the same CDR3. This chain connects TRBV5-1 to TRBJ1-5; 7 positions agree with TRBD1. V shed 4 bases, J shed 2 bases, and the junction held 3 bases outside the gene matches. This CDR3 has 14 amino acids. CDR1 and CDR2 (germline): SGHRS, YFSETQ. CDR3 amino acids: CASSTGQGNQPQHF. DNA for the CDR3: TGCGCCAGCAGCACCGGACAGGGCAATCAGCCCCAGCATTTT.